This passage covers 7 T cell receptor beta chains from one sample sequenced in a study of blood T cells in healthy people across ages. Using a J-beta primer mix together with a sample-barcoded 5' primer, a second PCR was run for roughly 6 to 12 cycles. TCRdb ran MiXCR on the 5' RACE reads and lists one entry per CDR3 protein. The data show 850,000 to 950,000 distinct CDR3 sequences, with about 30% seen just once and around 15% held by the top ten. Sequenced material: blood. These receptors were obtained from a woman at least 80 years old in good health.

This clonotype was counted ten times or more. The chain couples TRBV4-2 to TRBJ1-6, with 9 positions matching TRBD1. Trimming removed 0 bases from V and 9 bases from J; junction bases left unmatched: 6. CDR1 LGHNA and CDR2 YNFKEQ come from the germline V gene. The CDR3 covers 16 residues. The CDR3 bases are TGTGCCAGCAGCCAAGAATCCGGGACAGGGAGTTCACCCCTCCACTTT. Amino acid sequence: CASSQESGTGSSPLHF.

In this sample, this clonotype turned up many times. This rearrangement joins TRBV7-2 to TRBJ1-6; D might be TRBD1 (5 bases). The germline V gene has CDR1 SGHTA and CDR2 FQGNSA. V was clipped by 2 bases and J by 4 bases, with 6 bases between them. This CDR3 comprises 14 residues. The CDR3 is CASSLQGYNSPLHF. As DNA, the CDR3 is TGTGCCAGCAGCTTACAGGGTTATAATTCACCCCTCCACTTT.

The table lists this clonotype with a few counts. J is TRBJ1-1 and V is TRBV20-1, with D possibly TRBD1 on 5 matching bases. The germline CDR1 and CDR2 sequences are DFQATT and SNEGSKA (reference sequence). V lost 4 bases to trimming and J lost 1 base, with 16 bases between them. The CDR3 covers 15 residues. The CDR3 here is CSANRDPARNTEAFF. The CDR3 DNA reads as TGCAGTGCTAACCGGGACCCCGCCCGGAACACTGAAGCTTTCTTT.

This rearrangement joins TRBV18 to TRBJ1-4, with 8 nucleotides matching TRBD1. Germline V gene data show CDR1 as KGHSH and CDR2 as LQKENI. The V gene end was trimmed by 3 bases and the J gene end by 3 bases; junction bases not matched to a gene: 12. The CDR3 totals 18 residues. The CDR3 loop is CASSPDRETRFANEKLFF. For the CDR3, the DNA is TGTGCCAGCTCACCGGACAGGGAGACAAGGTTCGCTAATGAAAAACTGTTTTTT.

This clonotype has ten or more counts. This chain uses TRBV12-3 or TRBV12-4 with TRBJ2-1; 13 bases are a match to TRBD2. The ends lost 6 bases at V and 7 bases at J; junction bases unmatched: 3. This CDR3 comprises 14 residues. The CDR3: CASRGTSGENEQFF. The CDR3 DNA reads as TGTGCCAGCAGGGGGACTAGCGGGGAGAATGAGCAGTTCTTC.

This clonotype was recorded many times. The chain is built from TRBV3-1 and TRBJ1-1; D ambiguous. Germline V gives CDR1 LGHDT, CDR2 YNNKEL (reference sequence). The ends were cut back, 1 base at V and 7 bases at J, with 10 bases in the middle. The CDR3 is made up of 13 amino acids. The CDR3 DNA reads as TGTGCCAGCAGCCAAGGTTTCGGGAGTGAAGCTTTCTTT. This gives the protein CASSQGFGSEAFF.

This clonotype was recorded many times. The chain employs TRBV7-2 and TRBJ1-5, with no clear D. The germline CDR1 and CDR2 sequences are SGHTA and FQGNSA. V was clipped by 2 bases and J by 1 base, with 3 bases between them. The CDR3 is 13 amino acids. The CDR3 loop is CASSLRSNQPQHF. The CDR3 nucleotides are TGTGCCAGCAGCTTAAGAAGCAATCAGCCCCAGCATTTT.